One and the same sample provided the 19 T cell receptor beta chains below, sequenced in a study of shared clonotypes between healthy human individuals. Repertoires were generated with immunoSEQ multiplex PCR, while TCRdb's copy carries only in-frame clones and drops some. Counted here are about 2,500,000 clones, approximately 92% occurring once; the ten biggest clones make up about 0.13%. The sample consisted of naive CD4+ T cells sorted from blood. Regarding subset: CD45RA+ positively selected. Source of these receptors: a man aged 18-30 years in good health.

The V and J genes are TRBV11-2 and TRBJ2-5, with D possibly being TRBD1 (6 bases). The CDR3 covers 14 residues. CDR1 SGHAT and CDR2 FQNNGV come from the germline V gene. Trimming pared 5 bases from V and 4 bases from J, leaving 14 bases between. CDR3 nucleotides: TGTGCCAGCAGCAGACAGGTCGGACGAGAGACCCAGTACTTC. Its protein product is CASSRQVGRETQYF. Variable domain in full (rest from reference TRBV11-2 and TRBJ2-5): EAGVAQSPRYKIIEKRQSVAFWCNPISGHATLYWYQQILGQGPKLLIQFQNNGVVDDSQLPKDRFSAERLKGVDSTLKIQPAKLEDSAVYLCASSRQVGRETQYFGPGTRLLVL.

The chain uses TRBV6-5 and TRBJ1-6; 8 bases agree with TRBD1. Trimming cost V 6 bases and J 10 bases; bases outside gene matches: 11. CDR3 size: 15 residues. CDR1 and CDR2 (germline): MNHEY, SVGAGI. Here the CDR3 DNA reads TGTGCCAGCAGCTACCCCGGACAGGGTGGGTCACCCCTCCACTTT. Protein product: CASSYPGQGGSPLHF.

The V call is TRBV5-1, the J call TRBJ1-6; no clear D gene. Germline V gene data show CDR1 as SGHRS and CDR2 as YFSETQ. The CDR3 runs to 14 residues. The V end lost 2 bases, the J end lost 10 bases, and 13 bases lay between the germline ends. CDR3 in amino acids: CASSFNPSDSPLHF. The CDR3 nucleotides are TGCGCCAGCAGCTTCAATCCTTCTGACTCACCCCTCCACTTT.

The CDR3: CASRGRAAATNEKLFF. CDR3 DNA: TGTGCCAGCAGAGGGAGGGCAGCTGCAACTAATGAAAAACTGTTTTTT. This sequence joins TRBV2 and TRBJ1-4; D gene ambiguous. The V gene lost 6 bases and the J gene lost 0 bases, with 14 bases spanning the gap. The CDR3 is made up of 16 amino acids. Germline lookup yields CDR1 SNHLY and CDR2 FYNNEI.

This sequence joins TRBV27 and TRBJ1-4, with 7 bases fitting TRBD1. V shed 2 bases and J 8 bases; nucleotides not matched to a gene: 5. The CDR3 totals 14 residues. Germline V CDR1 and CDR2: MNHEY, SMNVEV (reference sequence). Here the CDR3 DNA reads TGTGCCAGCAGTTTAATGACAGGGAACGAAAAACTGTTTTTT. It yields the protein CASSLMTGNEKLFF.

This clone was detected only once. V gene TRBV18 combines with J gene TRBJ1-4, with D maybe TRBD1 (5 bases). The CDR3 has 16 residues. Germline V gene data show CDR1 as KGHSH and CDR2 as LQKENI. The germline V and J ends were trimmed by 1 base and 3 bases, with 12 bases remaining between them. CDR3 sequence: CASSPRLTEPNEKLFF. CDR3 DNA: TGTGCCAGCTCACCACGATTGACAGAGCCTAATGAAAAACTGTTTTTT.

V and J are TRBV10-3 and TRBJ1-1; D is undetermined. Germline V gene lookup returns CDR1 ENHRY and CDR2 SYGVKD. The CDR3 consists of 12 residues. DNA of the CDR3: TGTGTGGTGAGGGATCTTAACACTGAAGCTTTCTTT. Amino acids: CVVRDLNTEAFF.

This chain links TRBV28 with TRBJ1-1; no clear D gene. Trimming removed 8 bases from V and 0 bases from J, with 10 bases in between. The CDR3 sequence is 13 residues long. The germline V gene encodes CDR1 MDHEN and CDR2 SYDVKM. The CDR3 DNA reads TGTGCCAGCGGCCTAGTTGTGAACACTGAAGCTTTCTTT. It yields the protein CASGLVVNTEAFF. Drawing the rest from reference TRBV28 and TRBJ1-1, the complete variable domain is DVKVTQSSRYLVKRTGEKVFLECVQDMDHENMFWYRQDPGLGLRLIYFSYDVKMKEKGDIPEGYSVSREKKERFSLILESASTNQTSMYLCASGLVVNTEAFFGQGTRLTVV.

The chain uses TRBV10-2 and TRBJ2-5; D might be TRBD2 (6 bases). This CDR3 has 14 residues. CDR1 is WSHSY, CDR2 SAAADI, per germline. V was shortened by 6 bases and J by 2 bases, with 13 bases between the two germline ends. CDR3 residues: CASREGRVQETQYF. The CDR3 coding sequence is TGCGCCAGCAGGGAGGGACGGGTGCAAGAGACCCAGTACTTC.

The chain links TRBV7-9 to TRBJ2-4, with a tentative D call TRBD1 (6 bases). Trimming pared 4 bases from V and 5 bases from J, leaving 12 bases between. Germline CDR1 is SEHNR and CDR2 is FQNEAQ (reference sequence). The CDR3 has 14 residues. CDR3 sequence reads: CASSSGWTENIQYF. CDR3 nucleotide sequence: TGTGCCAGCAGCTCGGGGTGGACAGAAAACATTCAGTACTTC.

As concerns this clone: The sample contains more than one DNA sequence encoding this CDR3. The chain joins TRBV29-1 to TRBJ2-7; D not resolved. CDR3 size: 11 residues. V lost 4 bases and J lost 2, with 6 bases in between. CDR1 is SQVTM and CDR2 is ANQGSEA in the germline V gene. The chain's CDR3 is CSVGGTYEQYF. CDR3 bases: TGCAGCGTTGGGGGAACCTACGAGCAGTACTTC.

The chain carries TRBV6-5 and TRBJ2-5, with D hard to call. TRBJ2-7 matches the DNA end more closely, so the J call is doubtful. The V gene's germline CDR1 is MNHEY and CDR2 SVGAGI. The CDR3 consists of 14 residues. DNA of the CDR3: TGTGCCAACAACGGGTCGGAGAGCTCCTACGAGCAGTACTTC. Amino acid sequence: CANNGSESSYEQYF.

This clone appeared a single time. The J gene is TRBJ1-5, the V gene TRBV7-8, with D possibly TRBD1 on 5 matching bases. With 1 base removed from V and 0 bases from J, the gap between germline ends came to 7 bases. The length of the CDR3 is 15 residues. Germline lookup yields CDR1 SGHVS and CDR2 FQNEAQ. In DNA form, the CDR3 reads TGTGCCAGCAGCTTAGGGGGCCATAGCAATCAGCCCCAGCATTTT. Encoded protein: CASSLGGHSNQPQHF.

Concerning this clone itself: Other DNA variants within this sample encode the same CDR3. The CDR3 is CASSSSTDTQYF. The CDR3 DNA reads as TGTGCCAGCAGCTCCAGCACAGATACGCAGTATTTT. V gene TRBV7-9 combines with J gene TRBJ2-3; no firm D call. Trimming pared 4 bases from V and 0 bases from J, leaving 2 bases between. The CDR3 extends over 12 amino acids. Looked up from germline, CDR1 is SEHNR and CDR2 is FQNEAQ (reference sequence).

The rearrangement joins TRBV5-4 to TRBJ2-1; 10 bases fit TRBD2. Germline CDR1 and CDR2: SGHNT and YYREEE (reference sequence). Trimming removed 4 bases from V and 7 bases from J; junction bases left unmatched: 5. The CDR3 spans 14 residues. CDR3 loop: CASSTVLAGNEQFF. CDR3 coding DNA: TGTGCCAGCAGCACGGTACTAGCGGGAAATGAGCAGTTCTTC.

The gene calls are TRBV11-2 and TRBJ2-3; tentative D call: TRBD2 (6 bases). The CDR3 contains 14 residues. Trimming pared 2 bases from V and 4 bases from J, leaving 10 bases between. Germline V CDR1 and CDR2: SGHAT, FQNNGV. The CDR3 DNA reads TGTGCCAGCAGCTTACGGACTACCGCAGATACGCAGTATTTT. As protein: CASSLRTTADTQYF.

V gene TRBV7-9 combines with J gene TRBJ1-3; D is unresolved. V dropped 3 bases and J dropped 2 bases, with 11 bases sitting between them. Germline CDR1 and CDR2: SEHNR and FQNEAQ (reference sequence). This CDR3 spans 15 amino acids. This CDR3 reads CASSFSLTAGNTIYF. Here the CDR3 DNA reads TGTGCCAGCAGCTTTTCTCTGACGGCTGGAAACACCATATATTTT.

This rearrangement joins TRBV11-2 to TRBJ1-4, with D possibly being TRBD1 (5 bases). CDR3 length: 16 residues. Trimming removed 5 bases from V and 5 bases from J, with 18 bases in between. Germline V CDR1 and CDR2: SGHAT, FQNNGV. The CDR3 protein is CASSIGPRQRNEKLFF. Written as DNA, the CDR3 is TGTGCCAGCAGCATCGGGCCGCGACAGAGGAATGAAAAACTGTTTTTT.

As concerns this clone: The sample has other DNA sequences that encode this CDR3 too. The chain is built from TRBV6-1 and TRBJ1-2, with 8 bases that match TRBD1. The V gene end was trimmed by 4 bases and the J gene end by 0 bases; junction bases not matched to a gene: 4. The germline CDR1 and CDR2 sequences are MNHNS and SASEGT. The CDR3 is made up of 15 amino acids. CDR3 loop: CASSVGTGPNYGYTF. The DNA of the CDR3 is TGTGCCAGCAGTGTAGGGACAGGACCTAACTATGGCTACACCTTC.